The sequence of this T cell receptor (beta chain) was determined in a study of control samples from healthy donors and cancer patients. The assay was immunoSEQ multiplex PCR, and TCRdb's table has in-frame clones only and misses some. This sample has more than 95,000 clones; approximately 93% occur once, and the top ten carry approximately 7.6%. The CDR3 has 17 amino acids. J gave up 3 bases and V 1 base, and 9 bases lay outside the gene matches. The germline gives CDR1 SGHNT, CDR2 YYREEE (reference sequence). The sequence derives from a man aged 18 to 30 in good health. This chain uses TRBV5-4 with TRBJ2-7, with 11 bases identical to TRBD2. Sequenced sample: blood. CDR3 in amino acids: CASSLRTLAGGSYEQYF. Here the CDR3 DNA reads TGTGCCAGCAGCTTGAGGACTCTAGCGGGAGGTAGCTACGAGCAGTACTTC.